This TCR beta chain was captured by sequencing in a study of blood T cell repertoires in COVID-19. Across the whole study: The United States, Italy and Spain supplied acute and convalescent COVID-19 samples. PBMCs, B-cell-depleted T cells, or T cells were the source of the cDNA or gDNA that made up the material.

This CDR3 is built from 13 residues. V gave up 4 bases and J gave up 11 bases; unmatched junction bases: 6. Per the germline V gene, CDR1 is SGHTA and CDR2 is FQGNSA. Per the original data handling: Estimation of nucleated cell counts was performed using reference gene primer amplification. Sequenced by immunoSEQ multiplex PCR; TCRdb stores in-frame clones only, minus some. V, J and clone size are those of that table, while D and trimming were read from the DNA. The sample yields more than 75,000 clones, approximately 82% seen once. The receptor comes from a man in his sixties with acute or convalescent COVID-19. This chain uses TRBV7-2 with TRBJ2-1, with TRBD1 matching over 9 bases. Material for sequencing was peripheral blood. The CDR3 loop reads CASSYGGQGQQFF. The CDR3 coding sequence is TGTGCCAGCAGCTACGGGGGACAGGGCCAGCAGTTCTTC.